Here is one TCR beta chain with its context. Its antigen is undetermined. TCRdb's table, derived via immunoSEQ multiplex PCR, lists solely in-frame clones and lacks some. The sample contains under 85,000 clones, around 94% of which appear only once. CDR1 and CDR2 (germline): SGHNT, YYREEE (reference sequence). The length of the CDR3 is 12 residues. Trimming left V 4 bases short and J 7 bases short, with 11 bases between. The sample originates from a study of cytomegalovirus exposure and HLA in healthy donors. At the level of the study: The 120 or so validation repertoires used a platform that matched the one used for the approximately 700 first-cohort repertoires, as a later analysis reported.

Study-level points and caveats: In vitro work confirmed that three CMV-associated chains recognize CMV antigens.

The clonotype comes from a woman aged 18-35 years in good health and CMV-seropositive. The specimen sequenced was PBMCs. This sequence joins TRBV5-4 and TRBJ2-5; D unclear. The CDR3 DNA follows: TGTGCCAGCAGCCAGGTTGATGGGACCCAGTACTTC. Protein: CASSQVDGTQYF.